A selection of T cell receptor beta chains follows, all from one sample in a study of blood T cells in healthy people across ages. TCRdb analysed the 5' RACE reads with MiXCR anew, one entry per CDR3 protein. The sample includes around 900,000 distinct CDR3 sequences, about 51% of them seen just once. The sequenced material came from blood. The receptors derive from a woman aged 55-70 years in good health. The CDR3 runs from the conserved cysteine through the conserved F or W. Fields, in order: V gene, CDR3 protein.

TRBV7-9	CASSVTLGYEQYF
TRBV7-2	CASSPLGQGGEFF
TRBV5-1	CASRPGTDQGNEQYF
TRBV7-9	CASSWAAGVETQYF
TRBV12-3/TRBV12-4	CASSRWDGHNEKLFF
TRBV20-1	CSAPGGDSLNQPQHF
TRBV6-6	CASSSSRRGSSTDTQYF
TRBV29-1	CSVLDRNTGELFF
TRBV27	CASSSTLSGIFYEQYF
TRBV7-7	CASSLNRGIGETQYF
TRBV28	CASSPLVGGETQYF
TRBV25-1	CASSDSGAKETQYF
TRBV28	CASSTRGGSPIETQYF
TRBV5-5	CASSFLWAGETQYF
TRBV4-2	CASSQAGKNNEQFF
TRBV7-9	CASSLAGGLAGSGANVLTF
TRBV7-9	CASSFPNSPLHF
TRBV2	CASSRSPFFAVSYNEQYF
TRBV28	CASSLPEGLNQPQHF
TRBV7-2	CASSSRTNNEQFF